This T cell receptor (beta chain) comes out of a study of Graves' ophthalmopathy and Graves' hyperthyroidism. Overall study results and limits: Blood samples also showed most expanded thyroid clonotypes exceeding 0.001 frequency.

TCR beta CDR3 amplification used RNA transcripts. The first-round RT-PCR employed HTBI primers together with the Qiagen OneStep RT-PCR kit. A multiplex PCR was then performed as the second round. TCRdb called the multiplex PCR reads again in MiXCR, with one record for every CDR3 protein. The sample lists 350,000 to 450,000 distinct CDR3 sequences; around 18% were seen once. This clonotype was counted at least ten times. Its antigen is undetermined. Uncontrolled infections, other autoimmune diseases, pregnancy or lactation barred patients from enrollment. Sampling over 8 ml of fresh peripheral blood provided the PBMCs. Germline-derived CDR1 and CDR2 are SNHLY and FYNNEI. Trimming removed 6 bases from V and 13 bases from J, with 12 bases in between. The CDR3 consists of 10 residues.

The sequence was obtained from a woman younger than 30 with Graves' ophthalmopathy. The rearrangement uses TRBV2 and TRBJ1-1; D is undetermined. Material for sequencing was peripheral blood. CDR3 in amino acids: CASSPDKGFF. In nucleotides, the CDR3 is TGTGCCAGCAGCCCAGATAAGGGTTTCTTT.